These 6 T cell receptor beta chains originate from one sample sequenced in a study of memory CD4+ T cells and cytomegalovirus serostatus. The assay was immunoSEQ multiplex PCR, and TCRdb's table has in-frame clones only and misses some. The sample lists approximately 46,000 clones; more than 60% were seen once. The sort gate was single viable CD3+CD4+CD8-CD45RO+ cells for memory CD4+ T cells. The sample consisted of memory CD4+ T cells from blood. Receptors were obtained from an adult in good health and CMV-seronegative.

The chain couples TRBV5-1 to TRBJ2-7; D unresolved. The CDR3 consists of 12 residues. The V gene's germline CDR1 is SGHRS and CDR2 YFSETQ. The ends were cut back, 5 bases at V and 2 bases at J, with 8 bases in the middle. For the CDR3, the DNA is TGCGCCAGCAGTAATATCCCCTACGAGCAGTACTTC. Protein sequence: CASSNIPYEQYF.

The rearrangement links TRBV25-1 to TRBJ2-7; tentative D call: TRBD1 (5 bases). Germline V gene lookup returns CDR1 MGHDK and CDR2 SYGVNS. V was pared by 7 bases and J by 0 bases, with 13 bases between. CDR3 size: 14 residues. The CDR3 coding sequence is TGTGCCAGCACCGGAACAGGAGACTCCTACGAGCAGTACTTC. As protein: CASTGTGDSYEQYF.

This clone was detected a few times. This chain connects TRBV11-2 to TRBJ1-2; D unclear. Germline loops: CDR1 SGHAT, CDR2 FQNNGV. The CDR3 runs 13 residues. V was clipped by 5 bases and J by 8 bases, with 15 bases between them. The CDR3 is CASSAGRAGGYTF. The CDR3 DNA reads TGTGCCAGCAGCGCCGGACGTGCGGGAGGCTACACCTTC.

The chain links TRBV6-1 to TRBJ2-1; D gene uncertain. Trimming left V 7 bases short and J 5 bases short, with 15 bases between. This CDR3 is built from 14 residues. Germline CDR1 reads MNHNS; CDR2 reads SASEGT. The CDR3 region is CASTRVRNHNEQFF. CDR3 bases: TGTGCCAGCACTCGTGTCAGGAATCACAATGAGCAGTTCTTC.

This clone was found once. Here the CDR3 DNA reads TGCAGTGCTAGAGATGAGGGGGGGCAGTACTTC. Protein product: CSARDEGGQYF. This sequence joins TRBV20-1 and TRBJ2-5, with D possibly being TRBD2 (7 bases). Deletions cut 0 bases from V and 11 bases from J, with 10 bases between. This CDR3 has 11 amino acids. CDR1 is DFQATT and CDR2 is SNEGSKA in the germline V gene (reference sequence).

In this sample, this clone turned up a few times. The chain employs TRBV7-8 and TRBJ2-1, with 12 bases lining up with TRBD2. The V gene end was trimmed by 5 bases and the J gene end by 4 bases; junction bases not matched to a gene: 15. The germline V gene encodes CDR1 SGHVS and CDR2 FQNEAQ. This CDR3 is 19 amino acids long. DNA for the CDR3: TGTGCCAGCAGCCCCGCCGCTGGACTAGCGGGGAGGATTTACAATGAGCAGTTCTTC. It yields the protein CASSPAAGLAGRIYNEQFF.